This T cell receptor beta chain stems from a study of early T cells in non-severe SARS-CoV-2 infection (dated by TCRdb to the early 2020s). Study-level background: Because TCR sequencing was done on bulk RNA from unsorted whole blood, the alpha and beta chains could not be paired.

Trimming removed 6 bases from V and 3 bases from J; the gene matches leave 6 bases unexplained. From its cysteine to its phenylalanine, the CDR3 spans 13 amino acids. Left in the record is the CDR3 DNA by itself, 39 bases read in frame from the first base. In the germline V gene (reference sequence), CDR1 corresponds to DFQATT and CDR2 to SNEGSKA. The library was built by means of 5' RACE. Sequencing instrument: NextSeq 500. To correct for sequencing error and PCR bias, the TCR library protocol tagged individual cDNA molecules with unique molecular identifiers. Both TCR alpha and beta chains were sequenced, and tight co-correlation was observed between alpha and beta sequence abundances in each sample. The authors processed their data as follows. Decombinator V4 was used to annotate the V gene, J gene and CDR3 of the TCR sequences. Expanded TCRs were defined as changing significantly between any two time points under a Poisson model with p below 0.0001. Abundances of TCRs were expressed as counts per million after normalisation to the total number of TCRs sequenced in each sample. TRAV1-2 paired with TRAJ12, TRAJ20 or TRAJ33 defined MAIT TCRs, while TRAV10 paired with TRAJ18 defined iNKT TCRs. A search of VDJdb, accessed on 1 November 2021, was run for TCRs annotated to CMV, EBV and SARS-CoV-2, with TCRs annotated for multiple antigens excluded. TCRdb reanalyzed the raw reads on its own, using fastp at Q25 for trimming and MiXCR for clone calling, and kept in-frame beta chains. A single entry per CDR3 protein holds the most common genes and DNA from its merged rows. Here the V and J calls rest on TCRdb's processing, not on the authors' analysis. The sample profile shows fewer than 60,000 distinct CDR3 sequences; roughly 4% of them were found once. Clones ranked in the top ten supply 6% of the sample.

Set within a cohort of healthcare workers in London, UK, this nested case-control study involved weekly PCR testing of nasopharyngeal swabs along with blood sampling. Between 23 and 31 March 2020, the week of the UK lockdown, healthcare workers were enrolled and then followed up weekly for as long as 16 weeks. Here is what the overall study found, with its caveats: Matching against VDJdb was skewed toward anti-spike CD8 responses, likely underestimated virus-specific expansions, and missed private and CD4 specificities.

Many counts were recorded for this clonotype. No cognate antigen has been identified for it. No base quality values were provided; no much bigger clone lies one nucleotide off. This TCR was sampled from an adult who was a healthcare worker with PCR-confirmed SARS-CoV-2 infection or an uninfected control (not recorded which). Sequenced: whole blood. The chain is assembled from TRBV20-1 and TRBJ2-7, and TRBD2 aligns with 9 junction nucleotides. The base sequence is TGCAGTGCAGAGCGGGGGGTGCTCTACGAGCAGTACTTC. Its protein product is CSAERGVLYEQYF.